A single sample gave rise to the 22 T cell receptor beta chains below, sequenced in a study of T-cell memory formation after mild COVID-19. MiXCR was run by TCRdb on the 5' RACE reads, yielding one entry per CDR3 protein. The sample carries roughly 180,000 distinct CDR3 sequences, about 9.9% recorded once. Material: PBMCs or a T cell subset sorted from them (not recorded which). The receptor set was obtained from a man aged 18 to 29 who had mild COVID-19 (a few samples of this study predate the infection). Cell type and time point are not known.

This clonotype was detected only a few times. V usage is TRBV4-3 and J usage is TRBJ2-1; 9 nucleotides align to TRBD2. Germline V gene lookup returns CDR1 LGHNA and CDR2 YSLEER. V was clipped by 1 base and J by 8 bases; unmatched bases: 9. This CDR3 region has 16 residues. The CDR3 DNA is TGCGCCAGCAGCCAAGTTGCGCGGGGGGGCCTGGATGAGCAGTTCTTC. Protein: CASSQVARGGLDEQFF.

This clonotype appeared a few times. The chain combines TRBV4-3 with TRBJ2-5, with 9 nucleotides matching TRBD2. The CDR3 covers 16 residues. The V segment lost 1 base and the J segment 0 bases; nucleotides outside the gene matches: 3. CDR1 LGHNA and CDR2 YSLEER come from the germline V gene. CDR3 coding DNA: TGCGCCAGCAGCCAAGGTAGCGGGGGTCACCAAGAGACCCAGTACTTC. The encoded protein is CASSQGSGGHQETQYF.

This clonotype has more than one count but fewer than ten. The chain combines TRBV7-9 with TRBJ2-3; D is possibly TRBD1 (5 bases). Per the germline V gene, CDR1 is SEHNR and CDR2 is FQNEAQ (reference sequence). This CDR3 comprises 16 residues. V lost 5 bases to trimming and J lost 0 bases, with 15 bases between them. The CDR3 loop is CASSKRTGFSTDTQYF. The DNA for the CDR3 is TGTGCCAGCAGCAAACGCACAGGATTTAGCACAGATACGCAGTATTTT.

This clonotype came up many times. The chain recombines TRBV5-4 with TRBJ2-2, with 8 positions matching TRBD2. The trim removed 4 bases at V and 5 bases at J, leaving 7 bases unmatched. Germline V lookup: CDR1 SGHNT, CDR2 YYREEE (reference sequence). The CDR3 contains 15 residues. The CDR3 nucleotides read TGTGCCAGCAGCCCGAGGACTAGCCTAACCGGGGAGCTGTTTTTT. Protein sequence: CASSPRTSLTGELFF.

This clonotype was counted a few times. The chain joins TRBV27 to TRBJ1-1; TRBD1 might be the D (6 bases). Trimming stripped 1 base from V and 11 bases from J, with 14 bases between. Germline CDR1 MNHEY, CDR2 SMNVEV (reference sequence). The CDR3 is made up of 13 amino acids. The CDR3 bases are TGTGCCAGCAGTTTATTTTTTGGGGGCACGGCTTTCTTT. This codes for CASSLFFGGTAFF.

The chain has TRBV24-1 and TRBJ2-3; a possible D gene is TRBD1 (6 bases). The CDR3 runs 15 residues. Looked up from germline, CDR1 is KGHDR and CDR2 is SFDVKD. Trimming stripped 4 bases from V and 0 bases from J, with 10 bases between. CDR3 in amino acids: CATSDYGQSTDTQYF. The CDR3, as DNA: TGTGCCACCAGTGACTATGGACAGAGCACAGATACGCAGTATTTT.

This clonotype came up a few times. This sequence joins TRBV10-3 and TRBJ1-5, with a possible D match to TRBD1 (6 bases). This CDR3 contains 14 residues. V was shortened by 4 bases and J by 5 bases, with 12 bases between the two germline ends. Germline V CDR1 and CDR2: ENHRY, SYGVKD. CDR3 region: CAISGQDRHQPQHF. The CDR3 DNA sequence: TGTGCCATCAGTGGACAGGATCGCCATCAGCCCCAGCATTTT.

There are a few counts of this clonotype. The rearrangement links TRBV4-3 to TRBJ2-3; D tentatively fits TRBD1 or TRBD2 (6 bases each). With 2 bases removed from V and 4 bases from J, the gap between germline ends came to 13 bases. CDR1 LGHNA and CDR2 YSLEER come from the germline V gene. The CDR3 covers 15 residues. The CDR3 spells CASSQMGGQADTQYF. CDR3 nucleotide sequence: TGCGCCAGCAGCCAAATGGGGGGCCAGGCAGATACGCAGTATTTT.

The rearrangement uses TRBV4-2 and TRBJ2-3; 9 bases agree with TRBD2. V lost 3 bases and J lost 2; bases outside the gene matches: 3. CDR3 length equals 15 residues. The germline gives CDR1 LGHNA, CDR2 YNFKEQ. This CDR3 is CASSHLAGTTDTQYF. In nucleotides, the CDR3 is TGTGCCAGCAGCCACCTAGCGGGGACCACAGATACGCAGTATTTT.

This clonotype was recorded many times. The genes are TRBV12-3 or TRBV12-4 and TRBJ2-7; D remains unclear. Between the trimmed V and J ends, which lost 3 bases and 1 base, there was a span of 13 bases. The CDR3 runs to 15 residues. The CDR3 reads CASSFSSHTSYEQYF. CDR3 bases: TGTGCCAGCAGTTTTTCCAGCCACACATCCTACGAGCAGTACTTC.

This clonotype has at least ten counts. The rearrangement joins TRBV6-5 to TRBJ1-2, with D tentatively TRBD1 (5 bases). Germline V gene lookup returns CDR1 MNHEY and CDR2 SVGAGI. This CDR3 is built from 12 residues. The V end was cut by 10 bases, the J end by 8 bases, with 17 bases between. The DNA for the CDR3 is TGTGCCATCTCACAAGGGGCAGGAGGCTACACCTTC. Translated: CAISQGAGGYTF.

This clonotype was recorded many times. The chain combines TRBV7-2 with TRBJ2-3; TRBD1 matches 9 bases. CDR1 is SGHTA, CDR2 FQGNSA, per germline. CDR3 length: 15 amino acids. V lost 6 bases to trimming and J lost 3 bases; unmatched junction nucleotides: 7. The CDR3 DNA reads as TGTGCCAGCAGACCGCCGGGACAGGGTACAGATACGCAGTATTTT. It translates to CASRPPGQGTDTQYF.

V usage is TRBV6-1 and J usage is TRBJ2-7; the match to TRBD2 covers 8 bases. The CDR3 is made up of 15 amino acids. The junction had 11 bases not matched to a gene; V was cut back by 10 bases and J by 0 bases. Germline lookup yields CDR1 MNHNS and CDR2 SASEGT. CDR3 DNA sequence: TGTGCCACCGGGAGGGGATCAACTAGCTCCTACGAGCAGTACGTC. The encoded protein is CATGRGSTSSYEQYV.

The chain employs TRBV4-3 and TRBJ2-2, with TRBD1 matching over 7 bases. V shed 10 bases and J 2 bases; nucleotides not matched to a gene: 10. The CDR3 has 15 amino acids. CDR1 and CDR2 from the germline V gene are LGHNA and YSLEER. The CDR3 loop is CATAQGPSNTGELFF. CDR3 nucleotide sequence: TGCGCCACAGCACAGGGGCCTTCTAACACCGGGGAGCTGTTTTTT.

The sample holds many counts of this clonotype. The chain links TRBV3-1 to TRBJ2-5; 8 nucleotides agree with TRBD2. The CDR3 extends over 14 amino acids. In germline, CDR1 is LGHDT, CDR2 YNNKEL (reference sequence). V dropped 6 bases and J dropped 4; count of bases not matched to a gene: 7. For the CDR3, the DNA is TGTGCCAGCAGTTTCGCGGGGGGTGGAGAGACCCAGTACTTC. This codes for CASSFAGGGETQYF.

The V gene is TRBV24-1, the J gene TRBJ2-5; a weak D match, TRBD2 (5 bases). Germline CDR1 reads KGHDR; CDR2 reads SFDVKD. This CDR3 is 14 amino acids long. V shed 5 bases and J shed 0 bases, with 9 bases lying between them. The CDR3 DNA reads TGTGCCACCAGTGGGGAGACGTACCAAGAGACCCAGTACTTC. This sequence encodes CATSGETYQETQYF.

The chain links TRBV10-1 to TRBJ1-4, with D unclear. The length of the CDR3 is 10 residues. Germline-derived CDR1 and CDR2 are WNHNN and SYGVQD (reference sequence). V was clipped by 8 bases and J by 10 bases, with 8 bases between them. CDR3 nucleotide sequence: TGCGCCAGCTTCGAGAGAAAACTGTTTTTT. Translating it yields CASFERKLFF.

This clonotype was seen ten or more times. The chain employs TRBV18 and TRBJ1-3; D remains unclear. V was clipped by 2 bases and J by 3 bases, with 8 bases between them. Looked up from germline, CDR1 is KGHSH and CDR2 is LQKENI. The CDR3 sequence is 14 residues long. Here the CDR3 reads CASSPTGFGNTIYF. The CDR3 nucleotides are TGTGCCAGCTCACCAACGGGATTTGGAAACACCATATATTTT.

There are many counts of this clonotype. The chain is built from TRBV29-1 and TRBJ2-7, with TRBD1 matching 8 bases. Trimming took 7 bases from V and 3 from J; bases not matched to a gene: 5. Germline CDR1 is SQVTM and CDR2 is ANQGSEA. The CDR3 length is 12 residues. The CDR3 loop is CSGQGIDYEQYF. The DNA for the CDR3 is TGCAGCGGACAGGGGATCGACTACGAGCAGTACTTC.

This clonotype came up a few times. V is TRBV7-2 and J is TRBJ2-2; no clear D. Trimming shortened V by 4 bases and J by 2 bases, and 11 bases separated the two germline ends. Per the germline V gene, CDR1 is SGHTA and CDR2 is FQGNSA. This CDR3 contains 15 residues. CDR3 region: CASSSRPVNTGELFF. The DNA of the CDR3 is TGTGCCAGCAGCTCGAGACCTGTAAACACCGGGGAGCTGTTTTTT.

This clonotype was counted at least ten times. The J gene is TRBJ2-1, the V gene TRBV7-9; 8 nucleotides align to TRBD1. With 6 bases clipped from V and 4 bases from J, the junction kept 2 bases outside the gene matches. CDR1 and CDR2 (germline): SEHNR, FQNEAQ (reference sequence). The CDR3 is 13 amino acids. DNA for the CDR3: TGTGCCAGCAGGGGGACAGGATACAATGAGCAGTTCTTC. Amino acid sequence: CASRGTGYNEQFF.

DNA for the CDR3: TGCGCCAGCAGCCCTCCCGGGACTAGCGGGGGGGCCTCTGGGGAGCTGTTTTTT. Residues: CASSPPGTSGGASGELFF. This chain connects TRBV5-1 to TRBJ2-2; 16 bases are a match to TRBD2. CDR1 and CDR2 (germline): SGHRS, YFSETQ. CDR3 length equals 18 residues. The V and J ends lost 4 bases and 8 bases, in that order; junction bases with no gene match: 11. Looking up the rest from reference TRBV5-1 and TRBJ2-2 gives the full variable domain: KAGVTQTPRYLIKTRGQQVTLSCSPISGHRSVSWYQQTPGQGLQFLFEYFSETQRNKGNFPGRFSGRQFSNSRSEMNVSTLELGDSALYLCASSPPGTSGGASGELFFGEGSRLTVL.